This T cell receptor (beta chain) was sequenced for a study of CD4+ T cells in melanoma (dated by TCRdb to between 2021 and 2022). With regard to the full study: The study examined neoantigen-specific CD4+ T cells in human melanoma. General study outcomes and caveats: Neoantigen-specific CD4+ T cells were reported to be correlated with the function of CD8+ T cells, macrophages and B cells. Diverse differentiation states were reported to be shown by neoantigen-specific CD4+ T cells in melanoma.

Donors were patients with melanoma. Library creation used the immunoSEQ multiplex PCR assay. This is the immuneACCESS table as TCRdb keeps it, with only in-frame sequences that have V and J called. A part of the clones is gone; compared with another copy, unresolved V genes explain less than half, and the rest is unexplained. This sample is represented by about 4,800 clones; approximately 61% of them were singletons. The ten top clones hold approximately 25% of the sample. This clone is medium-sized (0.01 to 0.1%) in terms of sample share. Its antigen is not yet known. Base qualities are not recorded, but no much larger clone differs from it by a single base. Between the V and J ends, shortened by 4 bases and 3 bases respectively, the junction contains 13 bases. The germline V gene provides CDR1 SQVTM and CDR2 ANQGSEA. Spanning cysteine to phenylalanine, the CDR3 consists of 13 amino acids. Only CDR3 DNA is held: 39 bases, read in frame from base 1.

The TCR comes from a human donor with melanoma. The sequencing sample was made of cells from a culture (not recorded whether cultured in vitro). The V gene is TRBV29-1 and the J gene is TRBJ2-7, with the D gene not confidently named. The DNA is TGCAGCGTTGCCGACGCAAAACTCTACGAGCAGTACTTC. This is translated as CSVADAKLYEQYF.